The subject of this entry is one TCR beta chain. What it binds is unknown. This record comes from a study of cytomegalovirus exposure and HLA in healthy donors. General observations from the study: Cytomegalovirus association was assigned to more than 150 TCR beta chains. Cytomegalovirus status was reportedly diagnosed by the classifier with high sensitivity and specificity. Later analysis showed most CMV-associated TCR beta chains appearing HLA-restricted. In a later analysis, productive TCRs from donors in an Asian-associated ancestry cluster reportedly carried fewer N-insertions than the cohort mean.

The study ran its PCR with 60 Vbeta and 13 Jbeta primers. The method was immunoSEQ multiplex PCR; TCRdb's version includes in-frame clones alone and lacks a portion of them. The sample has about 140,000 clones, roughly 80% seen once. V was clipped by 1 base and J by 2 bases, with 9 bases between them. The germline CDR1 and CDR2 sequences are LNHDA and SQIVND (reference sequence). The CDR3 covers 14 residues. The rearrangement uses TRBV19 and TRBJ2-7; weak D call: TRBD2 (6 bases). The clonotype was recovered from a man aged 40-50 years in good health and CMV-seronegative. Input material: PBMCs. CDR3 in amino acids: CASSIAGEAYEQYF. CDR3 sequence (DNA): TGTGCCAGTAGTATAGCCGGGGAGGCCTACGAGCAGTACTTC.